This is a list of T cell receptor beta chains from one sample in a study of T cell responses to AZD1222 COVID-19 vaccine. Produced via immunoSEQ multiplex PCR; TCRdb's table is partial and in-frame only. Found here are approximately 110,000 clones, about 88% of them singletons; the top ten hold roughly 4%. The input for sequencing was peripheral blood, taken on day 0 of AZD1222 vaccination. Receptor source: an adult in good health. The CDR3 runs from the conserved cysteine through the conserved F or W. D genes are given only for firm matches. Rows give clone size only sometimes, using once, few, many, or a class for an expanded clone.

v_call	clone_size	j_call	d_call	cdr3_aa	cdr3_nt
TRBV19	NA	TRBJ1-2	NA	CASSMSGNEGYGYTF	TGTGCCAGTAGTATGTCGGGGAACGAAGGGTATGGCTACACCTTC
TRBV5-1	NA	TRBJ2-3	TRBD2	CASSLTSGGVDTQYF	TGCGCCAGCAGCTTGACTAGCGGGGGGGTAGATACGCAGTATTTT
TRBV9	NA	TRBJ2-1	TRBD2	CASSPPSGARSYNEQFF	TGTGCCAGCAGCCCCCCTAGCGGGGCCCGCTCCTACAATGAGCAGTTCTTC
TRBV6-4	NA	TRBJ1-5	NA	CASSDRRADGGVYSNQPQHF	TGTGCCAGCAGTGACCGCCGGGCCGACGGGGGGGTGTATAGCAATCAGCCCCAGCATTTT
TRBV19	NA	TRBJ2-7	TRBD2	CASSGQSGGISEQYF	TGTGCCAGTAGTGGGCAGTCGGGGGGGATTTCCGAGCAGTACTTC
TRBV28	NA	TRBJ2-7	TRBD1	CASLGGRDRGAEQYF	TGTGCCAGCCTAGGGGGGCGAGACAGGGGGGCCGAGCAGTACTTC
TRBV18	once	TRBJ2-7	TRBD1	CASTNRDRAAYEQYF	TGTGCCAGCACGAACCGGGACAGGGCGGCCTACGAGCAGTACTTC
TRBV27	NA	TRBJ1-5	NA	CASRYSRDPYQPQHF	TGTGCCAGCAGATATAGCAGGGACCCCTATCAGCCCCAGCATTTT
TRBV27	NA	TRBJ1-4	TRBD1	CASSPRTGGITTTNEKLFF	TGTGCCAGCAGTCCCCGGACAGGCGGGATAACTACAACTAATGAAAAACTGTTTTTT
TRBV28	NA	TRBJ1-1	NA	CAVQENTEAFF	TGTGCCGTCCAGGAGAACACTGAAGCTTTCTTT
TRBV7-9	once	TRBJ2-2	TRBD1	CASSSRGQGAPNTGELFF	TGTGCCAGCAGTAGTAGAGGACAGGGAGCCCCGAACACCGGGGAGCTGTTTTTT
TRBV19	NA	TRBJ2-2	NA	CASLVNTGELFF	TGTGCCAGTCTAGTCAACACCGGGGAGCTGTTTTTT
TRBV2	NA	TRBJ1-5	TRBD1	CASSDRGGNQPQHF	TGTGCCAGCAGCGACAGGGGGGGCAATCAGCCCCAGCATTTT
TRBV6-1	NA	TRBJ1-5	TRBD1	CASSGETGTFPQPQHF	TGTGCCAGCAGTGGGGAGACAGGGACTTTTCCTCAGCCCCAGCATTTT
TRBV29-1	medium-sized	TRBJ1-3	NA	CSVVPMAGQNSGNTIYF	TGCAGCGTTGTACCCATGGCAGGGCAAAACTCCGGAAACACCATATATTTT
TRBV29-1	NA	TRBJ1-3	TRBD1	CSVVDRAPGNTIYF	TGCAGCGTTGTAGACAGGGCCCCTGGAAACACCATATATTTT
TRBV18	once	TRBJ2-3	NA	CASSPTGTSFSTDTQYF	TGTGCCAGCTCTCCCACCGGGACCAGTTTTAGCACAGATACGCAGTATTTT
TRBV4-1	NA	TRBJ1-2	NA	CASSQDLSYSNYGYTF	TGCGCCAGCAGCCAAGATCTCAGTTATTCAAACTATGGCTACACCTTC
TRBV28	many	TRBJ2-5	TRBD1	CASSLGDREQETQYF	TGTGCCAGCAGTTTGGGGGACAGGGAACAAGAGACCCAGTACTTC
TRBV19	NA	TRBJ1-2	NA	CASSIAGIPNYGYTF	TGTGCCAGTAGTATAGCTGGGATACCTAACTATGGCTACACCTTC
TRBV2	NA	TRBJ2-3	TRBD1	CASSRTGKHTDTQYF	TGTGCCAGCAGTCGGACAGGGAAACACACAGATACGCAGTATTTT
TRBV19	NA	TRBJ2-7	NA	CASSIGVGGYEQYF	TGTGCCAGTAGTATAGGGGTGGGAGGCTACGAGCAGTACTTC
TRBV4-1	NA	TRBJ1-2	NA	CASSQVGGAVYGYTF	TGCGCCAGCAGCCAAGTCGGGGGGGCCGTCTATGGCTACACCTTC
TRBV27	NA	TRBJ1-1	TRBD1	CASRKQGATEAFF	TGTGCCAGCAGAAAACAGGGGGCAACTGAAGCTTTCTTT
TRBV24-1	NA	TRBJ1-2	TRBD1	CATSDGTGGRYGYTF	TGTGCCACCAGTGATGGGACAGGGGGAAGGTATGGCTACACCTTC
TRBV18	NA	TRBJ2-7	TRBD1	CASSRSTGVYEQYF	TGTGCCAGCTCACGGTCCACAGGGGTGTACGAGCAGTACTTC
TRBV6-6	NA	TRBJ1-4	TRBD1	CASSYGQGEDEKLFF	TGTGCCAGCAGTTACGGTCAGGGGGAAGATGAAAAACTGTTTTTT
TRBV28	NA	TRBJ1-2	NA	CASSFGGGYGYTF	TGTGCCAGCAGTTTCGGGGGGGGCTATGGCTACACCTTC
TRBV27	NA	TRBJ1-2	NA	CASSLIPSNYGYTF	TGTGCCAGCAGTTTAATACCCTCCAACTATGGCTACACCTTC
TRBV15	NA	TRBJ2-7	TRBD2	CATSRVRTSAYEQYF	TGTGCCACCAGCAGAGTTAGGACTAGCGCTTACGAGCAGTACTTC
TRBV9	NA	TRBJ1-1	NA	CASSLDSNEAFF	TGTGCCAGCAGCCTGGACAGCAATGAAGCTTTCTTT
TRBV6-5	NA	TRBJ2-7	TRBD1	CASRGPIETVYEQYF	TGTGCCTCCAGGGGGCCGATCGAAACCGTCTACGAGCAGTACTTC
TRBV18	NA	TRBJ2-7	TRBD1	CASSSTRDSTSEQYF	TGTGCCAGCTCATCGACCCGGGACAGTACCAGTGAGCAGTACTTC
TRBV5-1	few	TRBJ2-7	TRBD2	CASSFTAGDYEQYF	TGCGCCAGCAGCTTCACAGCGGGGGATTACGAGCAGTACTTC
TRBV5-1	NA	TRBJ1-2	NA	CASSLAGAGGGGYTF	TGCGCCAGCAGCTTGGCCGGAGCCGGGGGCGGGGGCTACACCTTC
TRBV5-4	few	TRBJ2-1	NA	CASSLGGSNEQFF	TGTGCCAGCAGCTTGGGAGGGTCCAATGAGCAGTTCTTC
TRBV6-5	NA	TRBJ2-7	NA	CASSYLGEEYF	TGTGCCAGCAGTTACCTCGGAGAAGAGTACTTC
TRBV5-1	NA	TRBJ2-2	TRBD2	CASSLLLAGAANTGELFF	TGCGCCAGCAGCTTACTACTAGCGGGAGCCGCGAACACCGGGGAGCTGTTTTTT
TRBV6-4	NA	TRBJ2-3	NA	CASSDLDGAGPDTQYF	TGTGCCAGCAGTGACCTCGATGGGGCAGGACCAGATACGCAGTATTTT
TRBV25-1	NA	TRBJ2-4	TRBD2	CASSGGLAHENIQYF	TGTGCCAGCAGTGGGGGACTAGCGCATGAAAACATTCAGTACTTC
TRBV6-2/TRBV6-3	NA	TRBJ2-7	NA	CASSRPGRYEQYF	TGTGCCAGCAGTAGGCCAGGGCGATACGAGCAGTACTTC
TRBV13	NA	TRBJ1-2	TRBD1	CASSLTGGLYGYTF	TGTGCCAGCAGCTTAACAGGGGGCCTTTATGGCTACACCTTC
TRBV5-4	NA	TRBJ2-2	NA	CASSFGWGNTGELFF	TGTGCCAGCAGCTTCGGTTGGGGAAACACCGGGGAGCTGTTTTTT
TRBV19	NA	TRBJ1-1	TRBD1	CASSIHRGNTEAFF	TGTGCCAGTAGTATCCACAGGGGGAACACTGAAGCTTTCTTT
TRBV11-2	NA	TRBJ2-1	TRBD2	CASSLGLAGGRGNEQFF	TGTGCCAGCAGCTTAGGACTAGCGGGGGGAAGGGGAAATGAGCAGTTCTTC
TRBV6-5	NA	TRBJ1-4	NA	CASQRGETLFF	TGTGCCAGCCAACGCGGGGAGACACTGTTTTTT
TRBV18	NA	TRBJ2-2	TRBD1	CASSPGQGNTGELFF	TGTGCCAGCTCACCCGGACAGGGAAACACCGGGGAGCTGTTTTTT
TRBV19	NA	TRBJ1-5	NA	CASSIPRGNQPQHF	TGTGCCAGTAGTATCCCCAGAGGGAATCAGCCCCAGCATTTT
TRBV29-1	NA	TRBJ2-5	NA	CSVEDGEIGETQYF	TGCAGCGTTGAAGATGGGGAGATAGGAGAGACCCAGTACTTC
TRBV19	NA	TRBJ2-3	NA	CASSRWSSSTDTQYF	TGTGCCAGTAGTAGGTGGAGCTCTAGCACAGATACGCAGTATTTT
TRBV21-1	NA	TRBJ2-5	NA	CASSVQGGSRGETQYF	TGTGCCAGCAGCGTACAGGGAGGGAGCCGCGGCGAGACCCAGTACTTC
TRBV6-4	NA	TRBJ1-4	NA	CASSEGIGAGEKLFF	TGTGCCAGCAGTGAAGGGATCGGGGCCGGGGAAAAACTGTTTTTT
TRBV6-6	NA	TRBJ1-5	NA	CASSYSEAQPQHF	TGTGCCAGCAGTTACTCGGAAGCTCAGCCCCAGCATTTT
TRBV4-1	once	TRBJ1-3	NA	CASSPGGQSGNTIYF	TGCGCCAGCAGCCCCGGGGGTCAAAGTGGAAACACCATATATTTT